Presented here are 30 T cell receptor beta chains from one specimen sequenced in a study of PD-L1 blockade in urothelial cancer. Time point here: peripheral blood 6 weeks after treatment start. TCRdb's copy holds only in-frame clones and misses some; the assay was immunoSEQ multiplex PCR. The sample includes 35,000 to 55,000 clones, 83% seen only once; the top ten take about 16%. Sequenced here: PBMCs, sampled around atezolizumab (anti-PD-L1) treatment. These receptor sequences come from a man aged 60 to 75 with urothelial cancer.

This chain uses TRBV19 with TRBJ2-3, with D possibly TRBD2 on 5 matching bases. The germline CDR1 and CDR2 sequences are LNHDA and SQIVND (reference sequence). This CDR3 contains 15 residues. Trimming shortened V by 6 bases and J by 0 bases, and 13 bases separated the two germline ends. DNA for the CDR3: TGTGCCAGTAGCGACGAAGCGGCTAGCACAGATACGCAGTATTTT. Translated, it gives CASSDEAASTDTQYF.

V and J are TRBV6-5 and TRBJ2-7; 8 bases line up with TRBD1. This CDR3 is 15 amino acids long. Germline V lookup: CDR1 MNHEY, CDR2 SVGAGI. V lost 6 bases, J lost 6 bases, and 13 bases stayed unmatched. CDR3 DNA: TGTGCCAGCAGACTTACTGGGACAGGCGCTTTCGAGCAGTACTTC. This codes for CASRLTGTGAFEQYF.

The rearrangement joins TRBV23-1 to TRBJ2-1; 9 positions match TRBD1. TRBV23-1 counts as an open reading frame of uncertain function. The CDR3 sequence is 16 residues long. V was clipped by 6 bases and J by 8 bases; unmatched bases: 14. The CDR3 bases are TGCGCCAGCAGCTCCCTCCGGGACAGGGCAATCGATGAGCAGTTCTTC. Its translation: CASSSLRDRAIDEQFF.

This rearrangement joins TRBV7-2 to TRBJ2-1, with 9 bases matching TRBD2. Germline CDR1 is SGHTA and CDR2 is FQGNSA. The CDR3 sequence is 15 residues long. With 7 bases clipped from V and 4 bases from J, the junction kept 8 bases outside the gene matches. CDR3 sequence (DNA): TGTGCCAGCACCCTTGCGCGGGGGGGGTACAATGAGCAGTTCTTC. Encoded protein: CASTLARGGYNEQFF.

The chain is built from TRBV11-2 and TRBJ2-1; no reliable D call. Germline CDR1 is SGHAT and CDR2 is FQNNGV. Trimming left V 0 bases short and J 15 bases short, with 15 bases between. The CDR3 sequence is 13 residues long. The CDR3 loop reads CASSLDLRHVLFF. The CDR3 coding sequence is TGTGCCAGCAGCTTAGACCTAAGACATGTACTGTTCTTC.

J is TRBJ1-2 and V is TRBV28, with TRBD1 matching over 8 bases. V lost 6 bases to trimming and J lost 1 base; unmatched junction nucleotides: 7. CDR3 size: 15 residues. From germline, CDR1 is MDHEN and CDR2 SYDVKM. The CDR3 DNA reads TGTGCCAGCAGACTCCTGGACAGGGATAACTATGGCTACACCTTC. It is translated as CASRLLDRDNYGYTF.

This clone appeared a few times. This rearrangement joins TRBV25-1 to TRBJ1-1; D remains ambiguous. Germline V CDR1 and CDR2: MGHDK, SYGVNS. The V gene lost 7 bases and the J gene lost 1 base, with 10 bases spanning the gap. This CDR3 is built from 13 residues. CDR3 sequence (DNA): TGTGCCAGCAAAAGACTTGGGAACACTGAAGCTTTCTTT. Translating gives CASKRLGNTEAFF.

This clone was seen only a few times. This chain uses TRBV13 with TRBJ1-4, with D maybe TRBD1 (5 bases). V shed 2 bases and J shed 8 bases, with 30 bases lying between them. The germline V gene has CDR1 PRHDT and CDR2 FYEKMQ (reference sequence). The CDR3 spans 20 residues. The CDR3 sequence is CASSLRGGDLLRSEEEKLFF. In DNA, the CDR3 is TGTGCCAGCAGCTTACGGGGCGGGGACCTTTTACGGTCGGAGGAGGAAAAACTGTTTTTT.

Turning to this clone: One end of the junction does not line up with germline, which may come from a read error. The rearrangement joins TRBV28 to TRBJ2-7, with 7 bases identical to TRBD2. The germline gives CDR1 MDHEN, CDR2 SYDVKM. CDR3 length: 12 amino acids. Here the CDR3 reads CASSQAGTGTNF. The DNA for the CDR3 is TGTGCCAGCAGTCAGGCCGGGACTGGGACTAACTTC.

This clone is a singleton in its sample. V gene TRBV30 combines with J gene TRBJ1-6; D possibly corresponds to TRBD1 (6 bases). Germline-derived CDR1 and CDR2 are GTSNPN and SVGIG (reference sequence). The CDR3 runs 13 residues. V lost 2 bases and J lost 8, with 10 bases in between. CDR3 amino acids: CAWSRDIDSPLHF. The CDR3 nucleotides read TGTGCCTGGAGTAGGGACATTGATTCACCCCTCCACTTT.

This chain joins TRBV11-2 and TRBJ1-6; 8 bases are shared with TRBD1. The V segment lost 2 bases and the J segment 9 bases; nucleotides outside the gene matches: 6. The CDR3 runs 15 residues. Germline-derived CDR1 and CDR2 are SGHAT and FQNNGV. As DNA, the CDR3 is TGTGCCAGCAGCTTACTCCAGGGGGCGGGTTCACCCCTCCACTTT. Encoded protein: CASSLLQGAGSPLHF.

The chain joins TRBV5-1 to TRBJ1-4, with D tentatively TRBD1 (6 bases). Germline values: CDR1 SGHRS, CDR2 YFSETQ. The CDR3 runs 16 residues. V lost 4 bases, J lost 8 bases, and 21 bases lay in between. CDR3 coding DNA: TGCGCCAGCAGCGGGGGCCGGACAGCCTTAGAAGAAAAACTGTTTTTT. Its protein is CASSGGRTALEEKLFF.

The chain has TRBV7-2 and TRBJ2-7, with TRBD2 matching over 14 bases. Germline CDR1 is SGHTA and CDR2 is FQGNSA. Unmatched junction bases numbered 7, after V lost 4 bases and J lost 5 bases. This CDR3 has 16 amino acids. CDR3 sequence (DNA): TGTGCCAGCAGCTCTAGGCCGGGACTAGCGGGGGACGAGCAGTACTTC. The encoded protein is CASSSRPGLAGDEQYF.

V gene TRBV10-2 combines with J gene TRBJ2-1, with a possible D match to TRBD2 (6 bases). The V end lost 3 bases, the J end lost 8 bases, and 11 bases lay between the germline ends. The CDR3 spans 13 residues. The V gene's germline CDR1 is WSHSY and CDR2 SAAADI. The CDR3 DNA reads TGCGCCAGCAGTGAAAACGGAGGGTATGAGCAGTTCTTC. Translation: CASSENGGYEQFF.

CDR3: CASKGQYHEAFF. The CDR3 DNA is TGTGCCAGCAAGGGGCAGTATCATGAAGCTTTCTTT. This chain joins TRBV6-1 and TRBJ1-1, with a possible D match to TRBD1 (5 bases). The CDR3 extends over 12 amino acids. V gave up 7 bases and J gave up 7 bases, with 13 bases separating them. Germline V lookup: CDR1 MNHNS, CDR2 SASEGT.

The chain carries TRBV5-5 and TRBJ2-3; TRBD1 aligns across 9 bases. J lost 6 bases, V lost 4 bases, and 12 bases had no gene match. The CDR3 covers 16 residues. The germline V gene has CDR1 SGHKS and CDR2 YYEKEE (reference sequence). The CDR3 sequence is CASSRKGDRVGDTQYF. CDR3 nucleotides: TGTGCCAGCAGCCGAAAGGGGGACAGGGTTGGGGATACGCAGTATTTT.

This sequence joins TRBV5-1 and TRBJ2-2; D possibly corresponds to TRBD2 (6 bases). V lost 3 bases to trimming and J lost 3 bases, with 6 bases between them. The CDR3 sequence is 13 residues long. The germline gives CDR1 SGHRS, CDR2 YFSETQ. In DNA form, the CDR3 reads TGCGCCAGCAGCTGGAGGGACACCGGGGAGCTGTTTTTT. Amino acid sequence: CASSWRDTGELFF.

The chain carries TRBV6-6 and TRBJ2-7; D not resolved. The V end lost 0 bases, the J end lost 5 bases, and 11 bases lay between the germline ends. Germline CDR1 is MNHNY and CDR2 is SVGAGI (reference sequence). The CDR3 length is 14 residues. CDR3 sequence reads: CASSYSSSLHEQYF. CDR3 nucleotides: TGTGCCAGCAGTTACTCGAGTAGCTTGCACGAGCAGTACTTC.

V gene TRBV7-9 combines with J gene TRBJ2-5; 8 nucleotides match TRBD2. CDR1 SEHNR and CDR2 FQNEAQ come from the germline V gene (reference sequence). The V and J ends lost 7 bases and 0 bases, in that order; junction bases with no gene match: 4. The CDR3 is 14 amino acids. For the CDR3, the DNA is TGTGCCAGCAATCGGGGGGGGAACCAAGAGACCCAGTACTTC. Amino acids: CASNRGGNQETQYF. Full variable domain (outside the CDR3, taken from reference TRBV7-9 and TRBJ2-5): DTGVSQNPRHKITKRGQNVTFRCDPISEHNRLYWYRQTLGQGPEFLTYFQNEAQLEKSRLLSDRFSAERPKGSFSTLEIQRTEQGDSAMYLCASNRGGNQETQYFGPGTRLLVL.

Only a few counts were recorded for this clone. This chain uses TRBV5-1 with TRBJ2-7, with no clear D. This CDR3 comprises 15 residues. Trimming left V 1 base short and J 7 bases short, with 18 bases between. Germline V gene sequence: CDR1 SGHRS, CDR2 YFSETQ. DNA of the CDR3: TGCGCCAGCAGCTTGACTGCAGGTAGATGGTCGGAGCAGTACTTC. Protein product: CASSLTAGRWSEQYF.

The genes are TRBV19 and TRBJ1-5; maybe TRBD1 (6 bases). The CDR3 is 14 amino acids. Germline V gene sequence: CDR1 LNHDA, CDR2 SQIVND (reference sequence). V was pared by 6 bases and J by 6 bases, with 15 bases between. The CDR3 reads CASRSTGLGQPQHF. DNA for the CDR3: TGTGCCAGTAGATCAACAGGGTTGGGTCAGCCCCAGCATTTT.

J is TRBJ2-1 and V is TRBV2; a weak D match, TRBD1 (5 bases). The CDR3 contains 15 residues. V was pared by 7 bases and J by 0 bases, with 13 bases between. From germline, CDR1 is SNHLY and CDR2 FYNNEI. In nucleotides, the CDR3 is TGTGCCAGCACGTCCCAGGGTTACTCCTACAATGAGCAGTTCTTC. It yields the protein CASTSQGYSYNEQFF.

The V gene is TRBV7-2, the J gene TRBJ2-2; TRBD1 is a possible D gene (5 bases). The germline V and J ends were trimmed by 6 bases and 1 base, with 15 bases remaining between them. This CDR3 spans 16 amino acids. Looked up from germline, CDR1 is SGHTA and CDR2 is FQGNSA. DNA of the CDR3: TGTGCCAGCAGTCGTAGGGGTGGCGAGAACACCGGGGAGCTGTTTTTT. Translating it yields CASSRRGGENTGELFF.

The gene calls are TRBV5-1 and TRBJ2-2; TRBD2 might be the D (5 bases). The CDR3 is 15 amino acids. V was pared by 0 bases and J by 3 bases, with 9 bases between. Germline V lookup: CDR1 SGHRS, CDR2 YFSETQ. The chain's CDR3 is CASSLGGRDTGELFF. The CDR3 DNA is TGCGCCAGCAGCTTGGGAGGGCGGGACACCGGGGAGCTGTTTTTT.

The rearrangement links TRBV9 to TRBJ2-7; 10 bases are shared with TRBD1. Per germline, CDR1 SGDLS and CDR2 YYNGEE. Trimming took 0 bases from V and 2 from J; bases not matched to a gene: 5. This CDR3 comprises 16 residues. CDR3 sequence: CASSVEGQGIPYEQYF. The DNA for the CDR3 is TGTGCCAGCAGCGTAGAGGGACAGGGGATTCCCTACGAGCAGTACTTC.

V usage is TRBV9 and J usage is TRBJ1-6; D is unresolved. Germline assignment: CDR1 SGDLS and CDR2 YYNGEE. CDR3 length: 14 amino acids. The V and J ends lost 0 bases and 6 bases respectively, with 7 bases between them. This chain's CDR3 is CASSVAQSNSPLHF. The CDR3 bases are TGTGCCAGCAGCGTAGCCCAGTCTAATTCACCCCTCCACTTT. Using reference TRBV9 and TRBJ1-6 for the parts outside the CDR3, the full variable domain is DSGVTQTPKHLITATGQRVTLRCSPRSGDLSVYWYQQSLDQGLQFLIQYYNGEERAKGNILERFSAQQFPDLHSELNLSSLELGDSALYFCASSVAQSNSPLHFGNGTRLTVT.

This sequence joins TRBV2 and TRBJ2-7; 7 nucleotides align to TRBD1. This CDR3 is built from 13 residues. Germline V gene lookup returns CDR1 SNHLY and CDR2 FYNNEI. Unmatched junction bases numbered 7, after V lost 4 bases and J lost 7 bases. The CDR3 bases are TGTGCCAGCAGTGGACAACAGGGGAATGAGCAGTACTTC. It is translated as CASSGQQGNEQYF.

This chain joins TRBV5-1 and TRBJ2-2, with D perhaps TRBD2 (5 bases). Germline V gives CDR1 SGHRS, CDR2 YFSETQ. V lost 0 bases, J lost 7 bases, and 10 bases lay in between. There are 14 residues in the CDR3. CDR3 sequence reads: CASSLELRGGELFF. CDR3 nucleotide sequence: TGCGCCAGCAGCTTGGAACTTCGGGGCGGGGAGCTGTTTTTT. Full variable domain (rest looked up from reference TRBV5-1 and TRBJ2-2): KAGVTQTPRYLIKTRGQQVTLSCSPISGHRSVSWYQQTPGQGLQFLFEYFSETQRNKGNFPGRFSGRQFSNSRSEMNVSTLELGDSALYLCASSLELRGGELFFGEGSRLTVL.

This clone was observed a handful of times. The chain combines TRBV7-9 with TRBJ2-6; 7 bases agree with TRBD1. CDR1 SEHNR and CDR2 FQNEAQ come from the germline V gene (reference sequence). The CDR3 runs to 19 residues. The V and J ends lost 4 bases and 4 bases, in that order; junction bases with no gene match: 16. CDR3 nucleotide sequence: TGTGCCAGCAGCTCCCCGTTCCGGGACAGCCGGGGAGGGGCCAACGTCCTGACTTTC. Its protein is CASSSPFRDSRGGANVLTF.

This chain joins TRBV9 and TRBJ1-2; 11 nucleotides match TRBD1. V gave up 0 bases and J gave up 7 bases; unmatched junction bases: 5. The CDR3 contains 15 residues. Germline V gives CDR1 SGDLS, CDR2 YYNGEE. CDR3 in DNA: TGTGCCAGCAGCGTAGCCGGGACAGGGGGAGCTGGCTACACCTTC. It codes for CASSVAGTGGAGYTF.